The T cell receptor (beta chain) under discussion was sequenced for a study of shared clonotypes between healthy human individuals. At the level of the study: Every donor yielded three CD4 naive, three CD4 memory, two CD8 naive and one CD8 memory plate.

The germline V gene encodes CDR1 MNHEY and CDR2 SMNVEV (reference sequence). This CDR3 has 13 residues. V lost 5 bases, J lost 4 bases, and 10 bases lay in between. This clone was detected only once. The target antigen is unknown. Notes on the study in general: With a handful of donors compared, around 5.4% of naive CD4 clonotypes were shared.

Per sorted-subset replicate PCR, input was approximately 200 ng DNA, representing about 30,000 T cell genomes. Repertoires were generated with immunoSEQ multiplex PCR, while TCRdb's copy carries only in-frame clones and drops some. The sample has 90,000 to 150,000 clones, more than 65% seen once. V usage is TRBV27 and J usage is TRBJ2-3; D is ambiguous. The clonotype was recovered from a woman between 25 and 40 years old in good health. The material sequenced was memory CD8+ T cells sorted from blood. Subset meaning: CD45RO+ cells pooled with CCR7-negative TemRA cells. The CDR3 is CASSLRRADTQYF. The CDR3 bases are TGTGCCAGCAGTCTTCGCCGCGCAGATACGCAGTATTTT.